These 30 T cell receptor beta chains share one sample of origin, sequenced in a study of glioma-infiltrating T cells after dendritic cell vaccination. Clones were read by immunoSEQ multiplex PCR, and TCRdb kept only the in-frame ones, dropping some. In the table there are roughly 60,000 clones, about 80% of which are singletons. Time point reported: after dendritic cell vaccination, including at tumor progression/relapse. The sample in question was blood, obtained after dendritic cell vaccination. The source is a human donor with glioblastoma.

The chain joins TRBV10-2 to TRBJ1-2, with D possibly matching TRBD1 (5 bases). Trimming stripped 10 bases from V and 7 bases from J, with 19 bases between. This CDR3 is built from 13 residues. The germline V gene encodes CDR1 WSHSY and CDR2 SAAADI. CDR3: CAIRSGTGVGYTF. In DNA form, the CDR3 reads TGCGCCATCCGATCAGGGACTGGCGTTGGCTACACCTTC.

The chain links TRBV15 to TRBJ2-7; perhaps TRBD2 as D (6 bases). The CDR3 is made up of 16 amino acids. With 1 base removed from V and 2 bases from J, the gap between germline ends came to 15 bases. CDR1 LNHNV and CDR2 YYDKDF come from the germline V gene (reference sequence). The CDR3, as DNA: TGTGCCACCAGCAGAGGTGGTGGGGGGAGTGCCTACGAGCAGTACTTC. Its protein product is CATSRGGGGSAYEQYF.

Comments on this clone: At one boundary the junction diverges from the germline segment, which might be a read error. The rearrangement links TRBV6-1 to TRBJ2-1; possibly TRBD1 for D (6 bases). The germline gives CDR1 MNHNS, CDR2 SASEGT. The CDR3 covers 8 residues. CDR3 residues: CASSSGVF. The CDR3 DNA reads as TGTGCCAGCAGCTCAGGGGTCTTC.

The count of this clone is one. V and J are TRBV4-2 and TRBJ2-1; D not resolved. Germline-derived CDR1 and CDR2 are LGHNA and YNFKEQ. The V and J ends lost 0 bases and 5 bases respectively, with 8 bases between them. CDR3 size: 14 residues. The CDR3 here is CASSQEVSNNEQFF. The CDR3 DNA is TGTGCCAGCAGCCAAGAAGTCAGTAACAATGAGCAGTTCTTC.

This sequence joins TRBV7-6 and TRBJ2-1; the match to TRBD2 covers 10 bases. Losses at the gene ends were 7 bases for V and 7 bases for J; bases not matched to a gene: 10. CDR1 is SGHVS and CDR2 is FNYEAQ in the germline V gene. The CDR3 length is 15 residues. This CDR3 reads CASNGAGGPDNEQFF. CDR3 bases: TGTGCCAGCAACGGAGCGGGGGGGCCTGATAATGAGCAGTTCTTC.

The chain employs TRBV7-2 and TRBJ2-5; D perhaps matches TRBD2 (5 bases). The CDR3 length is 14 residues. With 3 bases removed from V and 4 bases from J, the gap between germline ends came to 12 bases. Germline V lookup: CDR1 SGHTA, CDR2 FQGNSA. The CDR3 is CASSLGGRRETQYF. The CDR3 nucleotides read TGTGCCAGCAGCTTGGGCGGGCGGCGAGAGACCCAGTACTTC.

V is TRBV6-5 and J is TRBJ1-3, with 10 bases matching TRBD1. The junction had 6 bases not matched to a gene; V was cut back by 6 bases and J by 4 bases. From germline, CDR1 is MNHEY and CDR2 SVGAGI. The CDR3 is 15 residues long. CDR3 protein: CASRRQGAPGNTIYF. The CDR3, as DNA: TGTGCCAGCAGGAGACAGGGGGCGCCCGGAAACACCATATATTTT.

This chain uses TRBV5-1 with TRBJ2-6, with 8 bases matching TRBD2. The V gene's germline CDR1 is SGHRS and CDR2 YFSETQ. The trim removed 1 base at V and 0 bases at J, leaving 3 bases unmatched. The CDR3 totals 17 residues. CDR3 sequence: CASSLFSGTSGANVLTF. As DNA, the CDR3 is TGCGCCAGCAGCTTGTTTAGCGGGACCTCTGGGGCCAACGTCCTGACTTTC.

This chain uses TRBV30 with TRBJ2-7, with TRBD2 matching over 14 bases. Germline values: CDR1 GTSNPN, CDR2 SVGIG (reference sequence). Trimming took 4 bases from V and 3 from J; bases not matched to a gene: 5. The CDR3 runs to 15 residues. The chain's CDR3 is CAWNPGTSGGYEQYF. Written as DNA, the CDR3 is TGTGCCTGGAACCCCGGGACTAGCGGGGGCTACGAGCAGTACTTC.

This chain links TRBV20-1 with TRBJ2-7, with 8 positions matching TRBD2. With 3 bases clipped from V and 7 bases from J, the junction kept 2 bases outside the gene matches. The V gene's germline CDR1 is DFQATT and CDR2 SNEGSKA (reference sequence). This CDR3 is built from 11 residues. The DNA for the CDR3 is TGCAGTGCTAGCGGGGGGGCGGAGCAGTACTTC. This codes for CSASGGAEQYF.

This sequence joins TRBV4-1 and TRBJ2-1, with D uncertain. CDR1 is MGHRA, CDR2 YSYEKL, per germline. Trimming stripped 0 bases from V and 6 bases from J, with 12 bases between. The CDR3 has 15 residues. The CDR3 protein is CASSQDQYASNEQFF. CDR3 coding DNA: TGCGCCAGCAGCCAAGATCAATACGCGAGCAATGAGCAGTTCTTC.

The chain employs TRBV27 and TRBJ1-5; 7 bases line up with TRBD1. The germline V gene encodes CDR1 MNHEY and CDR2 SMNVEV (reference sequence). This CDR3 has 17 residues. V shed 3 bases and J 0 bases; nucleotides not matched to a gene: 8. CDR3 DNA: TGTGCCAGCAGTTTGGCAGGAGGGGGCTTTAGCAATCAGCCCCAGCATTTT. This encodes CASSLAGGGFSNQPQHF.

The CDR3 loop reads CSARQETEAFF. CDR3 bases: TGCAGTGCTAGACAAGAGACTGAAGCTTTCTTT. The rearrangement links TRBV20-1 to TRBJ1-1; D call uncertain. Germline CDR1 is DFQATT and CDR2 is SNEGSKA (reference sequence). V lost 2 bases, J lost 5 bases, and 6 bases lay in between. The CDR3 spans 11 residues.

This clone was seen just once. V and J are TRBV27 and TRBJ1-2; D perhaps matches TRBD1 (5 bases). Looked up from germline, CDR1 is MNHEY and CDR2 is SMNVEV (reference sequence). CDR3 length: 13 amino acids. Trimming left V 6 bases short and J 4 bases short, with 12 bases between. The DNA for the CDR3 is TGTGCCAGCAGATGGGGCCAGGCCTATGGCTACACCTTC. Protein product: CASRWGQAYGYTF.

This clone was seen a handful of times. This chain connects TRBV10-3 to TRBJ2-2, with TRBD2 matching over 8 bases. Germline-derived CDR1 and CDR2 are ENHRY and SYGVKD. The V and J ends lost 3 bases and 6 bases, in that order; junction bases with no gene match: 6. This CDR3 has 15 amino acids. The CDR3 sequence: CAISEVLAVAGELFF. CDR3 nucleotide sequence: TGTGCCATCAGTGAAGTACTAGCGGTGGCCGGGGAGCTGTTTTTT.

CDR3 nucleotides: TGCGCCAGCAGCTTACAGGGTGGAGTAGGAGAGACCCAGTACTTC. This codes for CASSLQGGVGETQYF. The gene calls are TRBV5-1 and TRBJ2-5, with D maybe TRBD1 (6 bases). Germline CDR1 and CDR2: SGHRS and YFSETQ. V gave up 2 bases and J gave up 4 bases, with 15 bases separating them. The CDR3 length is 15 residues.

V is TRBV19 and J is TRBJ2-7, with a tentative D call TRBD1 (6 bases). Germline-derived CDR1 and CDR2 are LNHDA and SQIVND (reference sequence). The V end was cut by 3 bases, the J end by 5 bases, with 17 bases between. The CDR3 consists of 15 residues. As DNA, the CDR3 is TGTGCCAGTAGTATGATGAAACAGGGTCGCCACGAGCAGTACTTC. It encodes CASSMMKQGRHEQYF.

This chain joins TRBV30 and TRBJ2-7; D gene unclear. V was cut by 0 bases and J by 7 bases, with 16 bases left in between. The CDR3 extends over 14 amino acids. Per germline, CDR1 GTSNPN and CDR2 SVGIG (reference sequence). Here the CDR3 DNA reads TGTGCCTGGAGTGTGGGCAGCCACCTACGGGAGCAGTACTTC. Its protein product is CAWSVGSHLREQYF. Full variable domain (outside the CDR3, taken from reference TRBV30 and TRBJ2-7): SQTIHQWPATLVQPVGSPLSLECTVEGTSNPNLYWYRQAAGRGLQLLFYSVGIGQISSEVPQNLSASRPQDRQFILSSKKLLLSDSGFYLCAWSVGSHLREQYFGPGTRLTVT.

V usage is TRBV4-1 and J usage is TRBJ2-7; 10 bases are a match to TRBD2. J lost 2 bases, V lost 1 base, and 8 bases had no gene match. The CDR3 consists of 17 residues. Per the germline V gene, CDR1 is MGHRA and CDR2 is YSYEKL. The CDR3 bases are TGCGCCAGCAGCCAAGTTCTAGCGGGGGCCTTGACCTACGAGCAGTACTTC. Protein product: CASSQVLAGALTYEQYF.

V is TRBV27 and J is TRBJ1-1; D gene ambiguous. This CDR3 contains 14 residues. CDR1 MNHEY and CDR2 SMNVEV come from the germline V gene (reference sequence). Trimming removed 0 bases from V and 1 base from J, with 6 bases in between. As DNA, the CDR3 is TGTGCCAGCAGTTTATCGGGCAGGAACACTGAAGCTTTCTTT. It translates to CASSLSGRNTEAFF.

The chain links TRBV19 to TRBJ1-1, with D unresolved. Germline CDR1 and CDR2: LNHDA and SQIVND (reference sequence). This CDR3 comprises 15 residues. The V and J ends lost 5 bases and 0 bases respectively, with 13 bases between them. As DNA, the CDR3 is TGTGCCAGTAGTCTCTCGGGGTTTATGAACACTGAAGCTTTCTTT. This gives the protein CASSLSGFMNTEAFF. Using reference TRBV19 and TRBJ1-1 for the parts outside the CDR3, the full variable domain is DGGITQSPKYLFRKEGQNVTLSCEQNLNHDAMYWYRQDPGQGLRLIYYSQIVNDFQKGDIAEGYSVSREKKESFPLTVTSAQKNPTAFYLCASSLSGFMNTEAFFGQGTRLTVV.

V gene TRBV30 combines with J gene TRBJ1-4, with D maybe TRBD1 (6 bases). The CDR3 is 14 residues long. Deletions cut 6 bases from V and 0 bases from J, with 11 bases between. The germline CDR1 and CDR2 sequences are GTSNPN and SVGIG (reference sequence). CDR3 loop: CACPGEATNEKLFF. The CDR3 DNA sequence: TGTGCCTGCCCAGGGGAAGCAACTAATGAAAAACTGTTTTTT.

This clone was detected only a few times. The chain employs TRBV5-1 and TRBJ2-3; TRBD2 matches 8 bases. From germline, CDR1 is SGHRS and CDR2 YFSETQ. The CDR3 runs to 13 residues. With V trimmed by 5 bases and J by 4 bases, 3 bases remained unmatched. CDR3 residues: CASSQAGADTQYF. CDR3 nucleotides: TGCGCCAGCAGTCAAGCGGGGGCAGATACGCAGTATTTT.

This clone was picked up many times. The CDR3 here is CASSDSGQFGGYTF. CDR3 bases: TGTGCCAGCAGTGACTCGGGACAGTTCGGCGGCTACACCTTC. The chain combines TRBV6-4 with TRBJ1-2; 7 bases are a match to TRBD1. This CDR3 region has 14 residues. V lost 0 bases and J lost 8; bases outside the gene matches: 6. The germline CDR1 and CDR2 sequences are MRHNA and SNTAGT.

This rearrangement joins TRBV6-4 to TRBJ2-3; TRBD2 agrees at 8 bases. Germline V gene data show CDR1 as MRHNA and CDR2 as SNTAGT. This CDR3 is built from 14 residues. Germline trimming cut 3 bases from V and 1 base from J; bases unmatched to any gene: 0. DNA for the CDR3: TGTGCCAGCAGTGAAGCGGGGGGCACAGATACGCAGTATTTT. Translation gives CASSEAGGTDTQYF.

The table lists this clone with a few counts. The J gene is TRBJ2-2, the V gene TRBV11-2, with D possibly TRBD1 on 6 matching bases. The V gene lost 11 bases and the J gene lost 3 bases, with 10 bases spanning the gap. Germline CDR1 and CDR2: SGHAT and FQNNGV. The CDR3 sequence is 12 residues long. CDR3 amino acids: CACTGYTGELFF. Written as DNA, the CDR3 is TGTGCCTGTACAGGGTACACCGGGGAGCTGTTTTTT.

The CDR3 region is CASSQGTDYGYTF. The CDR3 nucleotides read TGTGCCAGCAGCCAAGGGACAGACTATGGCTACACCTTC. The chain employs TRBV25-1 and TRBJ1-2; 7 bases map to TRBD1. Trimming removed 6 bases from V and 3 bases from J; junction bases left unmatched: 4. The CDR3 extends over 13 amino acids. Germline CDR1 reads MGHDK; CDR2 reads SYGVNS.

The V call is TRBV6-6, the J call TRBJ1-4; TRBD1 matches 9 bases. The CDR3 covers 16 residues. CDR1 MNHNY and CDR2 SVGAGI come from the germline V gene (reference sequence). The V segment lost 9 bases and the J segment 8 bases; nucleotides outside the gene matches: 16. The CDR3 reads CASRLSKQGAYEKLFF. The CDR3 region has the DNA TGTGCCAGTAGACTTTCAAAACAGGGGGCTTACGAAAAACTGTTTTTT.

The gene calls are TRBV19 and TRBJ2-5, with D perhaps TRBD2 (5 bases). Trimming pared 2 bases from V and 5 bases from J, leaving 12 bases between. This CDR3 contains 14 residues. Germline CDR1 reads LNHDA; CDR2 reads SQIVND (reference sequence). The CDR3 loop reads CASSIRGERETQYF. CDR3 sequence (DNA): TGTGCCAGTAGTATACGGGGAGAGCGGGAGACCCAGTACTTC.

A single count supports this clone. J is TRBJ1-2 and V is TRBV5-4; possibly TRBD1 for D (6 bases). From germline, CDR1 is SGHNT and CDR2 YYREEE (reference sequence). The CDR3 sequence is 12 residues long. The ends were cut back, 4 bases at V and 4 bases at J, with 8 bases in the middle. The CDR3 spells CASSQDSYGYTF. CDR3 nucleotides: TGTGCCAGCAGCCAGGACAGCTATGGCTACACCTTC.